This T cell receptor (beta chain) was retrieved from a study of CD8 T cells in ankylosing spondylitis. Overall study findings and caveats: Some motif variants had been reported before (in reactive arthritis synovial fluid and blood). Matched synovial fluid from ankylosing spondylitis patients was reported to be enriched for disease-linked clones. Characteristic of ankylosing spondylitis blood, it appeared, was a TCR beta motif comprising roughly eight highly homologous variants.

This clonotype was seen ten or more times. Antigen specificity is unknown. Via MiXCR, TCRdb re-called the 5' RACE reads, giving one row per CDR3 protein. The sample consists of hundreds of thousands of distinct CDR3 sequences, approximately 12% of them appearing once. CDR1 KGHSH and CDR2 LQKENI come from the germline V gene. Unmatched junction bases numbered 3, after V lost 3 bases and J lost 2 bases. The CDR3 sequence is 14 residues long. This receptor was taken from a male donor with ankylosing spondylitis. The material sequenced was blood, either unsorted or a sorted T cell fraction (not recorded which). The chain links TRBV18 to TRBJ2-5, with 7 bases that match TRBD1. CDR3 bases: TGTGCCAGCTCACCCACGACAGGGCAAGAGACCCAGTACTTC. It codes for CASSPTTGQETQYF.